Listed below are T cell receptor beta chains from one sample, sequenced in a study of blood T cells in healthy people across ages. TCRdb ran MiXCR on the 5' RACE reads and lists one entry per CDR3 protein. The table records about a million distinct CDR3 sequences, just over 50% of them present only once. Material for sequencing was blood. The receptor source for this set is a woman aged 55-69 years in good health. Both conserved end residues are part of each CDR3.

j_call: TRBJ1-2
v_call: TRBV14
cdr3_aa: CASSQEARGYTF

j_call: TRBJ1-2
v_call: TRBV27
cdr3_aa: CASSRPGQKFYGYTF

j_call: TRBJ1-1
v_call: TRBV5-1
cdr3_aa: CASPGTGGGNTEAFF

j_call: TRBJ2-5
v_call: TRBV20-1
cdr3_aa: CSARDGVGGTQYF

j_call: TRBJ2-7
v_call: TRBV10-1
cdr3_aa: CASSEPAATYEQYF

j_call: TRBJ2-5
v_call: TRBV5-1
cdr3_aa: CASSPTQLAGAETQYF

j_call: TRBJ2-3
v_call: TRBV25-1
cdr3_aa: CASSRPGQGGNTQYF

j_call: TRBJ2-2
v_call: TRBV4-2
cdr3_aa: CASSHHGQRLAGWTGELFF

j_call: TRBJ2-7
v_call: TRBV5-1
cdr3_aa: CASSLFPVDSYEQYF

j_call: TRBJ2-2
v_call: TRBV7-6
cdr3_aa: CASSPQHLSGGNTGELFF

j_call: TRBJ2-2
v_call: TRBV29-1
cdr3_aa: CSVGRLAGAGSGELFF

j_call: TRBJ2-7
v_call: TRBV7-8
cdr3_aa: CASSPISSSYEQYF

j_call: TRBJ2-1
v_call: TRBV9
cdr3_aa: CASSYTSGEQFF

j_call: TRBJ2-3
v_call: TRBV5-1
cdr3_aa: CASSQRTSGETDTQYF

j_call: TRBJ1-1
v_call: TRBV12-3/TRBV12-4
cdr3_aa: CASSGRGVEAFF

j_call: TRBJ1-6
v_call: TRBV25-1
cdr3_aa: CASSETLLEGFYNSPLHF

j_call: TRBJ2-2
v_call: TRBV9
cdr3_aa: CASSVGRAGMGELFF

j_call: TRBJ2-5
v_call: TRBV6-1
cdr3_aa: CASKRSPSQGMGEQYF

j_call: TRBJ2-1
v_call: TRBV20-1
cdr3_aa: CSATGGSGAYNEQFF

j_call: TRBJ2-7
v_call: TRBV15
cdr3_aa: CATSRLTGTYEQYF

j_call: TRBJ2-5
v_call: TRBV6-2/TRBV6-3
cdr3_aa: CATQTGIQETQYF

j_call: TRBJ1-2
v_call: TRBV6-5
cdr3_aa: CASTLGQGAGGYTF

j_call: TRBJ2-7
v_call: TRBV10-3
cdr3_aa: CATRSGDRAYEQYF

j_call: TRBJ2-7
v_call: TRBV3-1
cdr3_aa: CASSRTSGWGNEQYF

j_call: TRBJ2-7
v_call: TRBV12-3/TRBV12-4
cdr3_aa: CASMDPSSYEQYF

j_call: TRBJ2-7
v_call: TRBV7-9
cdr3_aa: CASSLRQGGHEQYF

j_call: TRBJ2-1
v_call: TRBV7-9
cdr3_aa: CASSFPLLGEQFF

j_call: TRBJ2-1
v_call: TRBV6-2/TRBV6-3
cdr3_aa: CASSYATPAGAISLEFF

j_call: TRBJ2-7
v_call: TRBV4-1
cdr3_aa: CASSQTTEAYEQYF

j_call: TRBJ2-5
v_call: TRBV7-2
cdr3_aa: CASRSGGGETQYF

j_call: TRBJ1-2
v_call: TRBV29-1
cdr3_aa: CSVEDYVGFSSWGGYTF

j_call: TRBJ2-7
v_call: TRBV7-2
cdr3_aa: CASRESGIYEQYF

j_call: TRBJ2-3
v_call: TRBV9
cdr3_aa: CASSEGALTDTQYF

j_call: TRBJ2-7
v_call: TRBV6-6
cdr3_aa: CASNRDSSYEQYF

j_call: TRBJ1-2
v_call: TRBV12-3/TRBV12-4
cdr3_aa: CASRQTGVRGYTF

j_call: TRBJ2-1
v_call: TRBV5-1
cdr3_aa: CASSFTSGRAAEQFF

j_call: TRBJ2-3
v_call: TRBV4-1
cdr3_aa: CASSQVASGRARDTQYF

j_call: TRBJ2-5
v_call: TRBV9
cdr3_aa: CASSVDTGGQETQYF

j_call: TRBJ2-7
v_call: TRBV15
cdr3_aa: CATSRDQGTYEQYF

j_call: TRBJ1-6
v_call: TRBV29-1
cdr3_aa: CSVTQGEGSPLHF

j_call: TRBJ1-2
v_call: TRBV20-1
cdr3_aa: CSATGGAGYTF

j_call: TRBJ2-1
v_call: TRBV12-3/TRBV12-4
cdr3_aa: CASSLLHEQFF

j_call: TRBJ2-3
v_call: TRBV18
cdr3_aa: CASSRGLAHTDTQYF

j_call: TRBJ2-1
v_call: TRBV4-2
cdr3_aa: CASSQDYGLAGRYTGSYNEQFF

j_call: TRBJ2-4
v_call: TRBV18
cdr3_aa: CASSPPRQDIQYF

j_call: TRBJ2-1
v_call: TRBV3-1
cdr3_aa: CASSPLRALAYNEQFF

j_call: TRBJ2-3
v_call: TRBV9
cdr3_aa: CASSPGGRFTDTQYF

j_call: TRBJ2-1
v_call: TRBV5-4
cdr3_aa: CASSLGSGPPNEQFF

j_call: TRBJ2-3
v_call: TRBV7-2
cdr3_aa: CASNSLDRTDTQYF